This T cell receptor (beta chain) was captured by sequencing in a study of cytomegalovirus exposure and HLA in healthy donors. General study points: Apart from CMV serostatus, no immune exposure information was available. Reported findings show TCR beta sequences accurately forecast HLA-A and HLA-B alleles in most subjects. In an earlier analysis, about 87% or about 30%: the productive usage of most TCR beta V segments. TCR beta V- and J-gene trimming was later associated with a missense DCLRE1C variant.

The CDR3 has 15 amino acids. CDR1 is MNHNS, CDR2 SASEGT, per germline. The V gene end was trimmed by 2 bases and the J gene end by 1 base; junction bases not matched to a gene: 2. In this sample, this clone turned up a few times. As yet, its antigen is unknown. PCR employed 60 Vbeta and 13 Jbeta primers. Only in-frame clones appear in the TCRdb table, and some are missing; sequencing was by immunoSEQ multiplex PCR. The sample includes about 96,000 clones, 64% of them seen just once. This receptor was identified in a man in his sixties in good health and CMV-seronegative. The sequencing input was PBMCs. The chain has TRBV6-1 and TRBJ2-7; 10 bases match TRBD2. CDR3 in DNA: TGTGCCAGCAGTGAATTAGCGGGGGGATCCTACGAGCAGTACTTC. Translation gives CASSELAGGSYEQYF.